A single sample gave rise to the 6 T cell receptor beta chains below, sequenced in a study of T-cell reconstitution after alpha-beta-depleted transplantation in children. The TCRbeta library was prepared with unique molecular identifiers. TCRdb reprocessed the PCR reads with MiXCR, giving one entry per CDR3 protein. The top ten clones hold roughly 2.1% of a sample with 480,000 or so distinct CDR3 sequences, 8% to 11% of them seen once. The sample in question was PBMCs, obtained before TCRalphabeta/CD19-depleted stem cell transplant. The receptors stem from a child aged 2 to 9 with inherited bone marrow failure, due to receive a stem cell transplant.

This clonotype was detected ten times or more. The genes are TRBV27 and TRBJ2-1, with D perhaps being TRBD1 or TRBD2 (6 bases each). Trimming stripped 3 bases from V and 2 bases from J, with 11 bases between. CDR3 length: 15 amino acids. CDR1 MNHEY and CDR2 SMNVEV come from the germline V gene (reference sequence). The CDR3 is CASSFIRGAYNEQFF. The CDR3 coding sequence is TGTGCCAGCAGTTTTATAAGGGGGGCCTACAATGAGCAGTTCTTC.

This clonotype was seen only a few times. This chain links TRBV4-1 with TRBJ2-1; 7 nucleotides align to TRBD2. V trimming: 0 bases; J trimming: 5 bases; junction bases outside the gene matches: 4. Germline V lookup: CDR1 MGHRA, CDR2 YSYEKL. CDR3 size: 15 residues. CDR3 in DNA: TGCGCCAGCAGCCAAGATTTGGGACTAAACAATGAGCAGTTCTTC. Translating gives CASSQDLGLNNEQFF.

This clonotype was detected ten times or more. CDR3 in DNA: TGTGCCAGCAGCTTAGGGTTAGGGAGCTCCTACGAGCAGTACTTC. Amino acid sequence: CASSLGLGSSYEQYF. This chain links TRBV7-9 with TRBJ2-7; a possible D gene is TRBD2 (5 bases). Germline V CDR1 and CDR2: SEHNR, FQNEAQ (reference sequence). V lost 1 base and J lost 0, with 10 bases in between. The CDR3 covers 15 residues. The entire variable domain, with the rest obtained from reference TRBV7-9 and TRBJ2-7, is as follows: DTGVSQNPRHKITKRGQNVTFRCDPISEHNRLYWYRQTLGQGPEFLTYFQNEAQLEKSRLLSDRFSAERPKGSFSTLEIQRTEQGDSAMYLCASSLGLGSSYEQYFGPGTRLTVT.

This clonotype was seen a handful of times. The V call is TRBV4-3, the J call TRBJ1-2, with a possible D match to TRBD1 (6 bases). Trimming removed 1 base at V and 4 bases at J, with 19 bases between. This CDR3 has 17 amino acids. Germline V gene sequence: CDR1 LGHNA, CDR2 YSLEER. The CDR3 DNA reads as TGCGCCAGCAGCCAAGCCTACAGGGAAGGGACTCTCTATGGCTACACCTTC. Its protein product is CASSQAYREGTLYGYTF.

This clonotype occurred many times. The chain uses TRBV5-5 and TRBJ2-1; D gene ambiguous. In germline, CDR1 is SGHKS, CDR2 YYEKEE (reference sequence). The CDR3 has 13 amino acids. V was pared by 1 base and J by 6 bases, with 8 bases between. This chain's CDR3 is CASSLTLINEQFF. The CDR3 DNA follows: TGTGCCAGCAGCTTGACACTCATCAATGAGCAGTTCTTC.

The chain links TRBV18 to TRBJ2-3, with TRBD2 identical over 9 bases. V shed 3 bases and J 4 bases; nucleotides not matched to a gene: 2. The germline V gene encodes CDR1 KGHSH and CDR2 LQKENI. The CDR3 loop spans 14 amino acids. Written as DNA, the CDR3 is TGTGCCAGCTCACCGCGGGAGGGTGCAGATACGCAGTATTTT. The encoded protein is CASSPREGADTQYF.